These T cell receptor beta chains were read from a single sample in a study of blood T cell repertoires in COVID-19. The method was immunoSEQ multiplex PCR; TCRdb's version includes in-frame clones alone and lacks a portion of them. Here the sample spans some 290,000 clones, approximately 91% being singletons. The sample was peripheral blood. The receptors were gathered from a woman in her twenties or thirties with COVID-19, enrolled during active disease. Each CDR3 is given with its conserved first and last residue. The D gene is left open where the match is weak. Expanded clones are given a class, and other clones once, few, many or no size at all.

j_gene,d_gene,len,v_gene,abundance,CDR3nt,CDR3aa
TRBJ2-1,TRBD2,14,TRBV24-1,NA,TGTGCCACCAGTGTTACCGGACTAGCTGGGGAGCAGTTCTTC,CATSVTGLAGEQFF
TRBJ1-5,TRBD1,11,TRBV19,NA,TGTGCCAGTGGGGACAGGGGCCCCCAGCATTTT,CASGDRGPQHF
TRBJ2-2,TRBD1,16,TRBV7-3,NA,TGTGCCAGCAGAACGACAGGGGTCACGAACACCGGGGAGCTGTTTTTT,CASRTTGVTNTGELFF
TRBJ1-1,NA,13,TRBV18,NA,TGTGCCAGCTCGTCCAGTGAGAACACTGAAGCTTTCTTT,CASSSSENTEAFF
TRBJ2-7,NA,13,TRBV4-1,NA,TGCGCCAGCAGCCCCCCAGGCACCTACGAGCAGTACTTC,CASSPPGTYEQYF
TRBJ1-5,TRBD1,13,TRBV5-1,NA,TGCGCCAGCAGCACAGGGGCGGATCAGCCCCAGCATTTT,CASSTGADQPQHF
TRBJ1-1,NA,13,TRBV9,NA,TGTGCCAGCAGCGTAGGCAGGGGTACTGAAGCTTTCTTT,CASSVGRGTEAFF
TRBJ2-1,TRBD1,16,TRBV5-4,NA,TGTGCCAGCAGCCCGAGTTCCGGGACAGGGGGGCTTGAGCAGTTCTTC,CASSPSSGTGGLEQFF
TRBJ2-1,TRBD2,16,TRBV2,NA,TGTGCCAGCACCCCGGGTAGCGGGAATCCCTACAATGAGCAGTTCTTC,CASTPGSGNPYNEQFF
TRBJ2-5,NA,14,TRBV7-9,NA,TGTGCCAGCAGCTTGCAGGGAGGCCAAGAGACCCAGTACTTC,CASSLQGGQETQYF
TRBJ2-3,NA,15,TRBV6-5,NA,TGTGCCAGCAGTTCCTATGGGGCGCCGGGAGATACGCAGTATTTT,CASSSYGAPGDTQYF
TRBJ2-1,NA,15,TRBV5-1,NA,TGCGCCAGCAGCTTGGCCGTAGCTACCTACAATGAGCAGTTCTTC,CASSLAVATYNEQFF
TRBJ1-2,TRBD1,15,TRBV6-5,NA,TGTGCCAGCAGTTACTCGCGGGACAGGGCTTATGGCTACACCTTC,CASSYSRDRAYGYTF
TRBJ1-5,NA,11,TRBV28,NA,TGTGCCAGCAGTCCCGCGCTTCGCCAGCATTTT,CASSPALRQHF
TRBJ2-1,NA,15,TRBV7-2,NA,TGTGCCAGCAGCTTAGAGGTAGCAGCCTACAATGAGCAGTTCTTC,CASSLEVAAYNEQFF
TRBJ1-5,TRBD1,16,TRBV19,NA,TGTGCCAGTAGTTTCACCGGGACAGGGGCGGGTCAGCCCCAGCATTTT,CASSFTGTGAGQPQHF
TRBJ2-2,NA,14,TRBV19,NA,TGTGCCAGTAGTATTGGTCACTCCACCGGGGAGCTGTTTTTT,CASSIGHSTGELFF
TRBJ1-1,NA,11,TRBV6-5,NA,TGTGCCATAACTCTGCGCCCGGAAGCTTTCTTT,CAITLRPEAFF
TRBJ2-3,TRBD2,15,TRBV6-5,NA,TGTGCCAGCAGTAACCGACTAGCGGGATTTGATACGCAGTATTTT,CASSNRLAGFDTQYF
TRBJ1-5,NA,15,TRBV30,NA,TGTGCCTGGGGCCACCTAACGGGAAGCAATCAGCCCCAGCATTTT,CAWGHLTGSNQPQHF
TRBJ2-4,TRBD1,18,TRBV15,NA,TGTGCCACCAGCAGAGACAGGGGGCGGAATCTAGCCAAAAACATTCAGTACTTC,CATSRDRGRNLAKNIQYF
TRBJ1-2,TRBD1,16,TRBV5-1,NA,TGCGCCAGCAGCAGACAACCGGACAGGGCGGATCTTGGCTACACCTTC,CASSRQPDRADLGYTF
TRBJ2-1,TRBD2,16,TRBV9,once,TGTGCCAGCAGCGTAAGGCTAGCGGGAGGGATCAATGAGCAGTTCTTC,CASSVRLAGGINEQFF
TRBJ2-3,NA,12,TRBV7-2,once,TGTGCCAGCAGCCAAAGCACAGATACGCAGTATTTT,CASSQSTDTQYF
TRBJ1-6,NA,12,TRBV2,NA,TGTGCCAGCAGTGATCCCTATTCACCCCTCCACTTT,CASSDPYSPLHF
TRBJ2-3,NA,15,TRBV4-1,NA,TGCGCCAGCAGCCAAGAGAAATCAAGAGCAGATACGCAGTATTTT,CASSQEKSRADTQYF
TRBJ2-3,NA,14,TRBV27,NA,TGTGCCAGCAGCCTGGGGCGGACCACAGATACGCAGTATTTT,CASSLGRTTDTQYF